This TCR beta chain was recovered during a study of T cells in Graves' hyperthyroidism and ophthalmopathy. Trimming took off 0 bases at V and 0 bases at J, with 15 bases between the two ends. The CDR3 is 17 amino acids. CDR1 is SGHRS, CDR2 YFSETQ, per germline. Researchers took RNA transcripts and amplified the TCR beta CDR3 regions from them. First-round RT-PCR with HTBI primers amplified the TCR CDR3 region. TCRdb analysed the multiplex PCR reads with MiXCR anew, one entry per CDR3 protein. The table records roughly 710,000 distinct CDR3 sequences, about 35% of them present only once. Absence of ophthalmopathy progression within 18 months defined stable Graves' hyperthyroidism. This sample holds PBMCs from less than 11 ml fresh peripheral blood.

The source of this sequence is a woman aged 40 to 50 with Graves' hyperthyroidism. The sample was blood. The J gene is TRBJ1-1, the V gene TRBV5-1; no reliable D call. This chain's CDR3 is CASSLATSGRMNTEAFF. The CDR3, as DNA: TGCGCCAGCAGCTTGGCGACTAGCGGGAGGATGAACACTGAAGCTTTCTTT.